This T cell receptor (beta chain) was found in a study of graft-versus-host responses after intestinal transplantation. Study in general: Following induction with anti-thymocyte globulin, all recipients were given tacrolimus and steroids for about 3 years.

Profiled with immunoSEQ multiplex PCR; TCRdb holds only in-frame clones, not every one. The sample contains more than 20,000 clones, 80% to 90% of which appear only once. This CDR3 spans 15 amino acids. CDR1 and CDR2 from the germline V gene are MNHEY and SVGAGI. V shed 2 bases, J shed 3 bases, and the junction held 5 bases outside the gene matches. This clone has more than one count but fewer than ten. Its specificity is not known. Study results and caveats: Graft-donor T cell macrochimerism coincided with high graft-versus-host to host-versus-graft clonal ratios in allografts.

The sequencing used PBMCs, collected 450 to 490 days after intestinal transplant. The V and J genes are TRBV6-5 and TRBJ2-7, with 9 bases matching TRBD2. This receptor was identified in a human patient who received an intestinal transplant, so some T cells may come from the graft donor. The CDR3 region is CASSYQREAVYEQYF. The CDR3 DNA follows: TGTGCCAGCAGTTACCAGCGGGAGGCCGTCTACGAGCAGTACTTC.